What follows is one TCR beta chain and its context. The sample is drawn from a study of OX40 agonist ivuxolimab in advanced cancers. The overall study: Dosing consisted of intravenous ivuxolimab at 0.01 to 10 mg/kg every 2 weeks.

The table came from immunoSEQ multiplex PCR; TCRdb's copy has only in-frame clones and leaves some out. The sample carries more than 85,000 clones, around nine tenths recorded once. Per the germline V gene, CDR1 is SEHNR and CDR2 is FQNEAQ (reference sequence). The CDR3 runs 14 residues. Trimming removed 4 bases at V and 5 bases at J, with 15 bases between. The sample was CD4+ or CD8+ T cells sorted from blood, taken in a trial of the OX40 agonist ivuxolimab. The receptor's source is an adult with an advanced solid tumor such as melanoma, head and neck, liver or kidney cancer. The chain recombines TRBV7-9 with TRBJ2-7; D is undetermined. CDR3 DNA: TGTGCCAGCAGCTCGACATTTCCGAGCGACGAGCAGTACTTC. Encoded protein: CASSSTFPSDEQYF.